One sample yielded the 3 T cell receptor beta chains listed below, sequenced in a study of persistence of HIV-infected CD4 T cells. Overlapping HIV-1 Gag 15-mer peptides at about 1 ug per peptide per mL were used. CD40L/CD69 double-negative CD45RO-high memory CD4+ T cells were collected. The immunoSEQ assay was version 4, run in survey mode. The protocol was immunoSEQ multiplex PCR, while the TCRdb copy is restricted to in-frame clones and leaves out a portion. The sample has about 40,000 clones; 78% are singletons. These TCRs are of unknown antigen specificity. This specimen consisted of CD4+ T cells sorted from PBMCs after roughly 18-hour stimulation, obtained from a patient who received antiretroviral therapy. These receptors were taken from an adult man with HIV who was CMV-seropositive.

The V gene is TRBV3-1 (or the pseudogene TRBV3-2), the J gene TRBJ2-7; D not resolved. Trimming pared 4 bases from V and 0 bases from J, leaving 10 bases between. The CDR3 consists of 14 residues. CDR1 and CDR2 from the germline V gene are LGHDT and YNNKEL (reference sequence). The CDR3 reads CASSPSVGSYEQYF. CDR3 DNA: TGTGCCAGCAGCCCGAGCGTAGGCTCCTACGAGCAGTACTTC.

The chain is built from TRBV30 and TRBJ1-4; the D is unclear. V was trimmed by 0 bases and J by 0 bases, leaving 8 bases between them. CDR3 size: 15 residues. Germline CDR1 and CDR2: GTSNPN and SVGIG (reference sequence). CDR3 protein: CAWSVGFATNEKLFF. DNA for the CDR3: TGTGCCTGGAGTGTTGGGTTTGCAACTAATGAAAAACTGTTTTTT.

V is TRBV6-5 and J is TRBJ1-2; weak D call: TRBD1 (6 bases). The CDR3 contains 15 residues. Germline values: CDR1 MNHEY, CDR2 SVGAGI. The germline V and J ends were trimmed by 0 bases and 6 bases, with 14 bases remaining between them. CDR3 nucleotide sequence: TGTGCCAGCAGTTACTCCTTCGGACAGAACCATGGCTACACCTTC. Its translation is CASSYSFGQNHGYTF.